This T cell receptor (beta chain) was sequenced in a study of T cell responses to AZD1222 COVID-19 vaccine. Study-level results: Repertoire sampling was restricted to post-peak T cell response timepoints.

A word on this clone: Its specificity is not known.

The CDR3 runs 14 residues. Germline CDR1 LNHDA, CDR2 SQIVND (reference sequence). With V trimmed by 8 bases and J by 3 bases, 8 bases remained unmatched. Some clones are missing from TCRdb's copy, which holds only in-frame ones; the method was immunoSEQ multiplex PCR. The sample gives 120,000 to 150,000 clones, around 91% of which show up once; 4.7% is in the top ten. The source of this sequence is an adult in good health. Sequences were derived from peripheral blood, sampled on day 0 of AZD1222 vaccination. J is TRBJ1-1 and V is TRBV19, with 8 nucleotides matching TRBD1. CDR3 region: CASWTGRAYTEAFF. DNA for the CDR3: TGTGCCAGTTGGACAGGGCGGGCGTACACTGAAGCTTTCTTT.